Shown below are 5 T cell receptor beta chains from a single sample sequenced in a study of blood T cell repertoires in COVID-19 (dated by TCRdb to about 2020). Libraries were made using the immunoSEQ multiplex PCR assay. TCRdb provides this immuneACCESS table in a form limited to in-frame rearrangements. Some clones are lacking; in checked studies, under half of them reflect an unresolved V gene, and why the rest are absent is not known. The sample table records over 200,000 clones; more than 70% of these occur just once. Of the sample, more than 0.95% is held by the ten largest clones. The sequenced sample was peripheral blood. The source is a woman aged 40 to 49 who had recovered from COVID-19.

The V gene is TRBV3-1 (or the pseudogene TRBV3-2), the J gene TRBJ2-3; a weak D match, TRBD1 (5 bases). The CDR3 sequence is 14 residues long. Germline V gene lookup returns CDR1 LGHDT and CDR2 YNNKEL (reference sequence). Between the trimmed V and J ends, which lost 1 base and 4 bases, there was a span of 9 bases. CDR3 region: CASSQGGPSDTQYF. Written as DNA, the CDR3 is TGTGCCAGCAGCCAAGGGGGCCCCTCAGATACGCAGTATTTT.

The chain has TRBV4-3 and TRBJ2-7, with 7 bases fitting TRBD2. Germline CDR1 is LGHNA and CDR2 is YSLEER. The CDR3 has 12 residues. The V and J ends lost 4 bases and 7 bases, in that order; junction bases with no gene match: 4. This chain's CDR3 is CASSPQAGEQYF. The CDR3 DNA reads as TGCGCCAGCAGCCCCCAAGCGGGGGAGCAGTACTTC.

The V and J genes are TRBV19 and TRBJ2-5, with D perhaps TRBD2 (5 bases). The germline V gene encodes CDR1 LNHDA and CDR2 SQIVND (reference sequence). This CDR3 contains 15 residues. V shed 6 bases and J shed 5 bases, with 19 bases lying between them. CDR3 bases: TGTGCCAGTAGCCCAAGGAACCTAGCTGGGGAGACCCAGTACTTC. Translating it yields CASSPRNLAGETQYF.

The rearrangement links TRBV4-3 to TRBJ1-2; 9 nucleotides match TRBD1. V was clipped by 0 bases and J by 4 bases; unmatched bases: 6. Germline values: CDR1 LGHNA, CDR2 YSLEER. This CDR3 region has 16 residues. Here the CDR3 DNA reads TGCGCCAGCAGCCAAGATGGGACAGGGACCCCCTATGGCTACACCTTC. Translated, it gives CASSQDGTGTPYGYTF.

This clone was detected only once. V usage is TRBV4-1 and J usage is TRBJ1-1, with D hard to call. Trimming took 1 base from V and 1 from J, leaving 4 bases between them. The V gene's germline CDR1 is MGHRA and CDR2 YSYEKL. The length of the CDR3 is 13 residues. CDR3 in DNA: TGCGCCAGCAGCCAAGCGTCGAACACTGAAGCTTTCTTT. This translates into CASSQASNTEAFF.